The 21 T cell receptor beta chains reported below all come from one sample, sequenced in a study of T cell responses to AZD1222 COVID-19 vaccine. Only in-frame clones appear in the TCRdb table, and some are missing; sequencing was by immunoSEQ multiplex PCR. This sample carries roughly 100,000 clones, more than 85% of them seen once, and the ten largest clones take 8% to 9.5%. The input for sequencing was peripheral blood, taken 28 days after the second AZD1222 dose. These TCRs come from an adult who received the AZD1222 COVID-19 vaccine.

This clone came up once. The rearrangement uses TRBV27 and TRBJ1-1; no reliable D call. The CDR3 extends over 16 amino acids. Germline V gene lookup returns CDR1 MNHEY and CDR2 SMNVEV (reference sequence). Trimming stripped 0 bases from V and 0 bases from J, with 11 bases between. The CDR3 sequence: CASSLSITDLNTEAFF. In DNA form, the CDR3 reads TGTGCCAGCAGTTTATCGATAACCGATTTGAACACTGAAGCTTTCTTT.

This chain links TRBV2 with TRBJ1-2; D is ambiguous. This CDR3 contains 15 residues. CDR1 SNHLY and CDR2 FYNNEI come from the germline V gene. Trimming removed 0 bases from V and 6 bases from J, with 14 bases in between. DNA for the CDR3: TGTGCCAGCAGTGAAGCGTTGGGGAGACGAAATGGCTACACCTTC. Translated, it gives CASSEALGRRNGYTF.

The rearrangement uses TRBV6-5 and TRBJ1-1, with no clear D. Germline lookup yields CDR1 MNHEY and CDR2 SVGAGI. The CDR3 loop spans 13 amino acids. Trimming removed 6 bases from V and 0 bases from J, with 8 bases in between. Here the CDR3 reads CASSLELNTEAFF. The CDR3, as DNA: TGTGCCAGCAGCCTCGAGTTGAACACTGAAGCTTTCTTT.

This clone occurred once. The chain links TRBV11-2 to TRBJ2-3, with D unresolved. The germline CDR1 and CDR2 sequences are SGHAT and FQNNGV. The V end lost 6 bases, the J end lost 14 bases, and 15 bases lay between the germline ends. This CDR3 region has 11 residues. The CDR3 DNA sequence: TGTGCCAGCAGTCAAGACGGCGGTTTGTATTTT. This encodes CASSQDGGLYF.

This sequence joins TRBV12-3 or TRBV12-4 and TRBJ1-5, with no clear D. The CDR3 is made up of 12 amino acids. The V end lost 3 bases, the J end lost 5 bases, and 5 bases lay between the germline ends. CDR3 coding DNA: TGTGCCAGCAGTTTTTTCGATCAGCCCCAGCATTTT. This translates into CASSFFDQPQHF.

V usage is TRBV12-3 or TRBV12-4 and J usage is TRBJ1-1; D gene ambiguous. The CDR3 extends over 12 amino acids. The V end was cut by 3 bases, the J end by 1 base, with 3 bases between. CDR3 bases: TGTGCCAGCAGTTTGAGGAACACTGAAGCTTTCTTT. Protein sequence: CASSLRNTEAFF.

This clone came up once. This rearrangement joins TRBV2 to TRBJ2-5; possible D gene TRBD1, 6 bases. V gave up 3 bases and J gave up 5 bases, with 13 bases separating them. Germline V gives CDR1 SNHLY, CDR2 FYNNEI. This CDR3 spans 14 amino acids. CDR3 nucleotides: TGTGCCAGCAGTGACAGGGGAGCGCGGGAGACCCAGTACTTC. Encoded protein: CASSDRGARETQYF.

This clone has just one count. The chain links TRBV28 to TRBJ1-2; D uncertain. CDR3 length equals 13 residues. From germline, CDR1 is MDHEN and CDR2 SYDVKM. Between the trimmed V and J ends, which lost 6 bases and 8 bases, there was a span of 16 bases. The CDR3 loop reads CASSTPDMGGYTF. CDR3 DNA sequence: TGTGCCAGCAGCACCCCCGATATGGGAGGCTACACCTTC.

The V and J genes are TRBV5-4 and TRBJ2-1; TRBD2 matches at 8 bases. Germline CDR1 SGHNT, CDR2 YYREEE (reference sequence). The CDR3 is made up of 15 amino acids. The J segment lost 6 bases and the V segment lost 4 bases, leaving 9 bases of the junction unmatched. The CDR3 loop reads CASSVTLSGANEQFF. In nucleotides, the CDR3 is TGTGCCAGCAGCGTAACTCTTAGCGGGGCCAATGAGCAGTTCTTC.

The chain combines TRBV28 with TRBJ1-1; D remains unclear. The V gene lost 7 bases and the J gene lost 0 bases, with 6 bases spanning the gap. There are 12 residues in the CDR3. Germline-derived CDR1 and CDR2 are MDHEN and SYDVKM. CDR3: CASTTVNTEAFF. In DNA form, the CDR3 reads TGTGCCAGCACGACGGTGAACACTGAAGCTTTCTTT. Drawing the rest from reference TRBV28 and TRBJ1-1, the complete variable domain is DVKVTQSSRYLVKRTGEKVFLECVQDMDHENMFWYRQDPGLGLRLIYFSYDVKMKEKGDIPEGYSVSREKKERFSLILESASTNQTSMYLCASTTVNTEAFFGQGTRLTVV.

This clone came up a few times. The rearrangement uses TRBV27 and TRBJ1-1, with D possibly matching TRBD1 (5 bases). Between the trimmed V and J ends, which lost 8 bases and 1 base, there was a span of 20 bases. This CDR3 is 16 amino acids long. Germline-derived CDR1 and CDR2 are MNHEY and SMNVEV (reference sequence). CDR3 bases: TGTGCCAGCCTCTCGTTTGGGAGGGGCGGGAACACTGAAGCTTTCTTT. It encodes CASLSFGRGGNTEAFF.

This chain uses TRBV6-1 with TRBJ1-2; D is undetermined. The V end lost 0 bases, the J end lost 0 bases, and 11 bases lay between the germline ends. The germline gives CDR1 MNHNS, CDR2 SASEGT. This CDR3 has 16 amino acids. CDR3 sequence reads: CASSEASADSNYGYTF. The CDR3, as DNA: TGTGCCAGCAGTGAAGCGTCGGCAGACTCTAACTATGGCTACACCTTC.

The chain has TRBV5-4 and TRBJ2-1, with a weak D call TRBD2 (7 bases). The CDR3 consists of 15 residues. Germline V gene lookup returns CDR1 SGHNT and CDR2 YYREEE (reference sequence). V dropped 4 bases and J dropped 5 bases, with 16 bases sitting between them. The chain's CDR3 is CASSRGGQGNNEQFF. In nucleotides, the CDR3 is TGTGCCAGCAGCCGCGGGGGCCAGGGGAACAATGAGCAGTTCTTC.

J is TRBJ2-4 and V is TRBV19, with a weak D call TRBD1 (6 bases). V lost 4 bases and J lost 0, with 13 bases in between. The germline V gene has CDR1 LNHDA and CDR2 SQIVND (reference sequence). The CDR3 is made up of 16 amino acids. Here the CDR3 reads CASSTSPGVAKNIQYF. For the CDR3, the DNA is TGTGCCAGTAGTACCTCCCCAGGGGTAGCCAAAAACATTCAGTACTTC.

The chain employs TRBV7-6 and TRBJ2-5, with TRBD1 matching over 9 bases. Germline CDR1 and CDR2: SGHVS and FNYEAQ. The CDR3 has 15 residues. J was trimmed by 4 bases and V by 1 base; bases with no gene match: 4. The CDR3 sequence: CASSLGTGVRETQYF. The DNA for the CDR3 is TGTGCCAGCAGCTTAGGGACAGGGGTGAGAGAGACCCAGTACTTC.

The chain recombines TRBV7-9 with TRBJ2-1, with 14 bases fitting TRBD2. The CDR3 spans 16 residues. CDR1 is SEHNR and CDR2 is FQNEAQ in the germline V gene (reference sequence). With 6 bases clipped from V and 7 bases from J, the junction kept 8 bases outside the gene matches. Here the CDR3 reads CASSRRTSGRFNEQFF. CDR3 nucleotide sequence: TGTGCCAGCAGTCGTAGGACTAGCGGGAGGTTTAATGAGCAGTTCTTC.

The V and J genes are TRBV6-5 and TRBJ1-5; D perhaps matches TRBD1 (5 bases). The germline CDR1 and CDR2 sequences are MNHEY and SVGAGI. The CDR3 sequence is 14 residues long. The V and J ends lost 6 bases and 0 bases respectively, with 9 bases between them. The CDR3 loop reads CASSATDSNQPQHF. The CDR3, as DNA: TGTGCCAGCAGCGCGACAGATAGCAATCAGCCCCAGCATTTT.

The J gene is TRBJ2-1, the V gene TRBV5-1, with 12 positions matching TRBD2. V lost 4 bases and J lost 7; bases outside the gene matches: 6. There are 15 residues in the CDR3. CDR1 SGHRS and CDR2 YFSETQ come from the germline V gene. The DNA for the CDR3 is TGCGCCAGCAGCCCGACGACTAGCGGGAGTAATGAGCAGTTCTTC. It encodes CASSPTTSGSNEQFF.

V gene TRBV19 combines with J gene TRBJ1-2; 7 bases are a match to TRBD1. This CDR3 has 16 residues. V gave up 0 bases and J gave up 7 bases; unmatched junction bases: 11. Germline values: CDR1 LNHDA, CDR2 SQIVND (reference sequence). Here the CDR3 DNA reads TGTGCCAGTAGTATAGATACCGGGACAGTTGCCTTTGGCTACACCTTC. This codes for CASSIDTGTVAFGYTF.

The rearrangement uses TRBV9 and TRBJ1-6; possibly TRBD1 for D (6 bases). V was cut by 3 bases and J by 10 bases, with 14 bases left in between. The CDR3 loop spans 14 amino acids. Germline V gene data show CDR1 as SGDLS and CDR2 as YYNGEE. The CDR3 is CASSEEDSGSPLHF. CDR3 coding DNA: TGTGCCAGCAGCGAGGAGGACAGTGGCTCACCCCTCCACTTT.

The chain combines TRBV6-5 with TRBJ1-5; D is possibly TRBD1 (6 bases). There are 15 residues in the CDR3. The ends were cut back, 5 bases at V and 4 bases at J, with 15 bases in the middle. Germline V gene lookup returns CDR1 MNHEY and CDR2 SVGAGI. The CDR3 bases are TGTGCCAGCAGTCCCGGGGAGGGGGTAAATCAGCCCCAGCATTTT. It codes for CASSPGEGVNQPQHF.